Ten or more counts support the clone carrying this T cell receptor beta chain. The CDR3 has 14 residues. Germline V lookup: CDR1 MDHEN, CDR2 SYDVKM. The germline V and J ends were trimmed by 2 bases and 3 bases, with 11 bases remaining between them. Time point: persistent/refractory GD, antithyroid drugs over 5 years with positive TRAb. After RNA was extracted from PBMCs, the TCR library was made from it. Those enrolled as patients came out of an endocrinology department in Xi'an, China. This specimen comes from a study of regulatory T cells in long-lasting Graves disease. The authors built TCR beta libraries using iRepertoire HTBI primers and Arm-PCR of CDR3 regions. Under the authors' procedure: Samples jointly harbored roughly 62 TRBV and over 11 TRBJ segments. TCRdb redid the calling of the multiplex PCR reads with MiXCR, one entry per CDR3 protein. The V and J calls, along with clone size, are taken from TCRdb and not from the paper's own processing. The sample holds 400,000 to 500,000 distinct CDR3 sequences, roughly 21% seen once.

The rearrangement joins TRBV28 to TRBJ2-7; D is tentatively TRBD1 or TRBD2 (5 bases each). The sequence was collected from a female donor with Graves disease. The source material was peripheral blood mononuclear cells (PBMCs), sampled when the disease was refractory, from a patient treated with antithyroid drugs. This CDR3 reads CASSLRGALYEQYF. The CDR3 bases are TGTGCCAGCAGTTTACGAGGGGCTCTCTACGAGCAGTACTTC.